The next 17 T cell receptor beta chains were all read from a single sample in a study of CD8 T cells in ankylosing spondylitis. Their antigen targets remain unknown. Study-level points and caveats: What seemed typical of ankylosing spondylitis blood was a TCR beta motif built from fewer than ten highly homologous variants.

TCRdb independently ran MiXCR on the 5' RACE reads; one entry per CDR3 protein. The profile shows around 390,000 distinct CDR3 sequences, about 20% of them singletons. The sequenced sample consisted of blood, either unsorted or a sorted T cell fraction (not recorded which). The receptors originated from a male donor with ankylosing spondylitis.

This clonotype was found a few times. The rearrangement uses TRBV7-8 and TRBJ1-4, with D possibly being TRBD1 (5 bases). Per germline, CDR1 SGHVS and CDR2 FQNEAQ. The CDR3 length is 15 residues. V was cut by 1 base and J by 6 bases, with 12 bases left in between. In nucleotides, the CDR3 is TGTGCCAGCAGCTTAGTAGGGGCGCGCCATGAAAAACTGTTTTTT. Translation gives CASSLVGARHEKLFF. The full variable domain, rest sourced from reference TRBV7-8 and TRBJ1-4, is GAGVSQSPRYKVAKRGQDVALRCDPISGHVSLFWYQQALGQGPEFLTYFQNEAQLDKSGLPSDRFFAERPEGSVSTLKIQRTQQEDSAVYLCASSLVGARHEKLFFGSGTQLSVL.

The table lists this clonotype with a few counts. V and J are TRBV10-3 and TRBJ1-5; D is uncertain. Germline V gene sequence: CDR1 ENHRY, CDR2 SYGVKD. V was trimmed by 2 bases and J by 2 bases, leaving 7 bases between them. This CDR3 contains 14 residues. The chain's CDR3 is CAISEDMGNQPQHF. Here the CDR3 DNA reads TGTGCCATCAGTGAGGACATGGGCAATCAGCCCCAGCATTTT.

This clonotype was counted only a few times. The chain links TRBV9 to TRBJ2-1, with D maybe TRBD2 (6 bases). In germline, CDR1 is SGDLS, CDR2 YYNGEE. The V gene lost 4 bases and the J gene lost 9 bases, with 17 bases spanning the gap. The CDR3 is made up of 14 amino acids. CDR3: CASSSGTVGGEQFF. The CDR3 region has the DNA TGTGCCAGCAGCTCCGGGACCGTCGGGGGTGAGCAGTTCTTC.

The CDR3, as DNA: TGCGCCAGCAGCTTGGAACTAGCAGGTGAGCAGTACTTC. This encodes CASSLELAGEQYF. The chain employs TRBV5-1 and TRBJ2-7, with a possible D match to TRBD2 (6 bases). V was cut by 0 bases and J by 7 bases, with 11 bases left in between. Germline loops: CDR1 SGHRS, CDR2 YFSETQ. This CDR3 contains 13 residues. The full variable domain, its missing parts supplied by reference TRBV5-1 and TRBJ2-7, is KAGVTQTPRYLIKTRGQQVTLSCSPISGHRSVSWYQQTPGQGLQFLFEYFSETQRNKGNFPGRFSGRQFSNSRSEMNVSTLELGDSALYLCASSLELAGEQYFGPGTRLTVT.

J is TRBJ2-1 and V is TRBV7-3, with 14 positions matching TRBD2. This CDR3 has 16 amino acids. Germline V gene sequence: CDR1 SGHTA, CDR2 FQGTGA. Germline trimming cut 5 bases from V and 8 bases from J; bases unmatched to any gene: 8. CDR3 protein: CASSLEGTSGRYEQFF. DNA of the CDR3: TGTGCCAGCAGCCTAGAAGGGACTAGCGGGAGATATGAGCAGTTCTTC.

This clonotype has just a few counts. V is TRBV18 and J is TRBJ2-7; unclear D gene. The CDR3 length is 15 residues. Between the trimmed V and J ends, which lost 0 bases and 2 bases, there was a span of 11 bases. Germline V gene lookup returns CDR1 KGHSH and CDR2 LQKENI. CDR3 bases: TGTGCCAGCTCACCACCGGCCCGTGTACCCTACGAGCAGTACTTC. Translation gives CASSPPARVPYEQYF.

The chain joins TRBV7-2 to TRBJ2-7; 7 bases map to TRBD2. CDR1 and CDR2 (germline): SGHTA, FQGNSA. This CDR3 contains 13 residues. Unmatched junction bases numbered 7, after V lost 5 bases and J lost 6 bases. This CDR3 reads CASSQETSREQYF. The CDR3 DNA sequence: TGTGCCAGCAGCCAGGAGACTAGCCGCGAGCAGTACTTC. Drawing the rest from reference TRBV7-2 and TRBJ2-7, the complete variable domain is GAGVSQSPSNKVTEKGKDVELRCDPISGHTALYWYRQSLGQGLEFLIYFQGNSAPDKSGLPSDRFSAERTGGSVSTLTIQRTQQEDSAVYLCASSQETSREQYFGPGTRLTVT.

This clonotype was detected many times. V gene TRBV5-1 combines with J gene TRBJ2-2, with D perhaps assigned TRBD1 or TRBD2 (5 bases each). The germline V gene has CDR1 SGHRS and CDR2 YFSETQ. Trimming left V 4 bases short and J 6 bases short, with 13 bases between. CDR3 length: 14 amino acids. The CDR3 coding sequence is TGCGCCAGCAGCCAGGGACGAGGGGCCGGGGAGCTGTTTTTT. This sequence encodes CASSQGRGAGELFF.

The sample holds a few counts of this clonotype. V usage is TRBV12-3 or TRBV12-4 and J usage is TRBJ1-2; D remains unclear. Between the trimmed V and J ends, which lost 4 bases and 4 bases, there was a span of 7 bases. CDR3 size: 12 residues. CDR3: CASSSGIYGYTF. Here the CDR3 DNA reads TGTGCCAGCAGTTCGGGGATCTATGGCTACACCTTC.

V usage is TRBV29-1 and J usage is TRBJ2-7; D is perhaps TRBD1 (6 bases). The length of the CDR3 is 14 residues. The V and J ends lost 7 bases and 7 bases respectively, with 23 bases between them. In germline, CDR1 is SQVTM, CDR2 ANQGSEA. The CDR3, as DNA: TGCAGCGCTGGGGGCGGACCCCCTGGGGGAGAGCAGTACTTC. The encoded protein is CSAGGGPPGGEQYF.

The rearrangement uses TRBV12-3 or TRBV12-4 and TRBJ2-4; TRBD2 matches at 12 bases. There are 13 residues in the CDR3. After removal of 1 base from V and 14 bases from J, the junction contained 3 bases not matched to a gene. The CDR3 DNA is TGTGCCAGCAGTTTAGGGACTAGCGGGATAAAGTACTTC. Residues: CASSLGTSGIKYF.

This clonotype has just a few counts. The V call is TRBV28, the J call TRBJ2-1; 7 bases line up with TRBD2. V dropped 5 bases and J dropped 6; count of bases not matched to a gene: 10. Looked up from germline, CDR1 is MDHEN and CDR2 is SYDVKM. The CDR3 has 15 amino acids. CDR3 nucleotide sequence: TGTGCCAGCAGTCCGAGACTAGCCTACCGCAATGAGCAGTTCTTC. Protein product: CASSPRLAYRNEQFF.

The CDR3 loop is CASSLYNYEQYF. The CDR3 DNA follows: TGTGCCAGCAGCTTATATAACTACGAGCAGTACTTC. The chain has TRBV11-2 and TRBJ2-7; D remains ambiguous. The V gene's germline CDR1 is SGHAT and CDR2 FQNNGV. V lost 2 bases and J 3 bases, leaving 5 bases between the germline ends. This CDR3 region has 12 residues.

The V gene is TRBV6-5, the J gene TRBJ2-7, with 7 bases identical to TRBD2. J gave up 5 bases and V 5 bases, and 9 bases lay outside the gene matches. The germline V gene encodes CDR1 MNHEY and CDR2 SVGAGI. The CDR3 is 14 residues long. This CDR3 is CASSLHSGLNEQYF. The CDR3 DNA sequence: TGTGCCAGCAGTCTACATAGCGGGCTCAACGAGCAGTACTTC.

The chain carries TRBV6-2 or TRBV6-3 and TRBJ2-1; 7 nucleotides agree with TRBD2. The CDR3 contains 11 residues. J was trimmed by 10 bases and V by 4 bases; bases with no gene match: 1. CDR1 is MNHEY and CDR2 is SVGEGT in the germline V gene. CDR3 nucleotide sequence: TGTGCCAGCAGTTGGGGGGGGGAGCAGTTCTTC. This codes for CASSWGGEQFF.

The chain has TRBV6-1 and TRBJ1-4; D is possibly TRBD1 (6 bases). The CDR3 sequence is 14 residues long. From germline, CDR1 is MNHNS and CDR2 SASEGT. Trimming pared 8 bases from V and 7 bases from J, leaving 17 bases between. CDR3 region: CASLSRAGAEKLFF. In DNA form, the CDR3 reads TGTGCCAGCCTATCCCGGGCGGGGGCTGAAAAACTGTTTTTT.

This rearrangement joins TRBV28 to TRBJ2-7; 9 bases are shared with TRBD2. The germline V gene encodes CDR1 MDHEN and CDR2 SYDVKM. Germline trimming cut 6 bases from V and 7 bases from J; bases unmatched to any gene: 10. This CDR3 is built from 14 residues. The CDR3 reads CASSQTSGLGEQYF. CDR3 in DNA: TGTGCCAGCAGCCAGACTAGCGGCCTAGGAGAGCAGTACTTC.